The T cell receptor beta chain under discussion was sequenced for a study of radiation and T cells in renal cell carcinoma. This table comes from immunoSEQ multiplex PCR, and its TCRdb copy is limited to in-frame clones, with some not included. The sample includes around 94,000 clones, 65% to 90% of them seen just once. V lost 6 bases, J lost 7 bases, and 19 bases lay in between. Germline V gives CDR1 MDHEN, CDR2 SYDVKM. This CDR3 has 14 amino acids. This sample's time point: baseline pretreatment blood. This sample's treatment: 15 Gy SBRT to primary tumor, nephrectomy 4 weeks later. Radiation-treated patients gave blood at baseline, week 2 and week 4. This renal cell carcinoma was of the clear cell type.

The sequence was obtained from a man aged 50-60 years with renal cell carcinoma. This chain connects TRBV28 to TRBJ2-7; possibly TRBD2 for D (6 bases). This sample comprised blood, obtained from a patient whose treatment included radiotherapy and nephrectomy. DNA for the CDR3: TGTGCCAGCAGCGCCACCGGACGTGGGGGGGAGCAGTACTTC. Translation gives CASSATGRGGEQYF.